The 28 T cell receptor beta chains below all came from one sample that was sequenced in a study of cytomegalovirus exposure and HLA in healthy donors. PCR used 60 Vbeta primers and 13 Jbeta primers. Sequencing was performed with immunoSEQ multiplex PCR; in TCRdb, only in-frame clones are kept and a portion is missing. The data contain approximately 140,000 clones, more than 70% of them singletons. The sample consisted of PBMCs. All receptors derive from a male donor in good health and CMV-seropositive.

The chain links TRBV15 to TRBJ1-2; weak D call: TRBD1 (5 bases). The CDR3 has 12 residues. The ends were cut back, 5 bases at V and 13 bases at J, with 17 bases in the middle. In germline, CDR1 is LNHNV, CDR2 YYDKDF (reference sequence). The CDR3 sequence is CATSGTRDTSTF. The CDR3 region has the DNA TGTGCCACCAGCGGAACCAGGGATACCAGCACCTTC.

The genes are TRBV7-3 and TRBJ2-7; 11 bases fit TRBD2. The CDR3 covers 15 residues. From germline, CDR1 is SGHTA and CDR2 FQGTGA. After removal of 2 bases from V and 1 base from J, the junction contained 1 base not matched to a gene. The CDR3 loop is CASSLVAGGSYEQYF. In DNA form, the CDR3 reads TGTGCCAGCAGCTTAGTAGCGGGAGGGTCCTACGAGCAGTACTTC. Filled out from reference TRBV7-3 and TRBJ2-7, the complete variable domain reads GAGVSQTPSNKVTEKGKYVELRCDPISGHTALYWYRQSLGQGPEFLIYFQGTGAADDSGLPNDRFFAVRPEGSVSTLKIQRTERGDSAVYLCASSLVAGGSYEQYFGPGTRLTVT.

This CDR3 reads CASSLPTSGNEQFF. The CDR3 DNA is TGTGCCAGCAGCTTACCGACTAGCGGCAATGAGCAGTTCTTC. The rearrangement uses TRBV7-8 and TRBJ2-1, with TRBD2 matching over 9 bases. V shed 2 bases and J 6 bases; nucleotides not matched to a gene: 2. CDR1 SGHVS and CDR2 FQNEAQ come from the germline V gene. CDR3 size: 14 residues.

V usage is TRBV4-1 and J usage is TRBJ2-3, with TRBD2 matching 8 bases. Germline V gene data show CDR1 as MGHRA and CDR2 as YSYEKL. With V trimmed by 6 bases and J by 1 base, 9 bases remained unmatched. This CDR3 has 16 residues. Written as DNA, the CDR3 is TGCGCCAGCAGTTATCGACTAGCGTCGGGCACAGATACGCAGTATTTT. It specifies CASSYRLASGTDTQYF.

V and J are TRBV27 and TRBJ2-3, with D maybe TRBD1 (7 bases). The V and J ends lost 3 bases and 0 bases respectively, with 10 bases between them. The germline V gene has CDR1 MNHEY and CDR2 SMNVEV (reference sequence). This CDR3 region has 15 residues. CDR3 bases: TGTGCCAGCAGTTTGCGGGACAGCAGCACAGATACGCAGTATTTT. This translates into CASSLRDSSTDTQYF.

The chain uses TRBV9 and TRBJ2-1, with TRBD2 matching over 9 bases. Germline trimming cut 2 bases from V and 0 bases from J; bases unmatched to any gene: 3. The CDR3 runs 16 residues. CDR1 and CDR2 from the germline V gene are SGDLS and YYNGEE. The CDR3 loop reads CASSVGLAISYNEQFF. The CDR3 bases are TGTGCCAGCAGCGTCGGACTAGCGATCTCCTACAATGAGCAGTTCTTC.

V and J are TRBV7-9 and TRBJ1-1; TRBD1 aligns across 7 bases. This CDR3 has 15 amino acids. Germline assignment: CDR1 SEHNR and CDR2 FQNEAQ (reference sequence). The V and J ends lost 1 base and 7 bases, in that order; junction bases with no gene match: 9. The CDR3 loop reads CASSLGFGQEIEAFF. As DNA, the CDR3 is TGTGCCAGCAGCTTAGGGTTCGGACAGGAAATTGAAGCTTTCTTT.

The chain combines TRBV5-1 with TRBJ2-7; 9 bases agree with TRBD2. V lost 7 bases to trimming and J lost 6 bases; unmatched junction nucleotides: 11. This CDR3 region has 14 residues. The germline V gene encodes CDR1 SGHRS and CDR2 YFSETQ. The CDR3 DNA sequence: TGCGCCAGCCATAGCGGGGGAACCGGTTTCGAGCAGTACTTC. Translated, it gives CASHSGGTGFEQYF.

A few counts support this clone. The gene calls are TRBV7-9 and TRBJ1-1; D is unresolved. The germline CDR1 and CDR2 sequences are SEHNR and FQNEAQ (reference sequence). The CDR3 is 12 amino acids. V was clipped by 4 bases and J by 4 bases, with 7 bases between them. The CDR3 here is CASSWAGTEAFF. The CDR3 DNA reads as TGTGCCAGCAGCTGGGCAGGCACTGAAGCTTTCTTT.

The chain has TRBV7-3 and TRBJ2-1; the match to TRBD1 covers 10 bases. CDR1 SGHTA and CDR2 FQGTGA come from the germline V gene. V lost 3 bases to trimming and J lost 5 bases; unmatched junction nucleotides: 4. CDR3 size: 15 residues. CDR3 amino acids: CASSFRTGGDNEQFF. CDR3 sequence (DNA): TGTGCCAGCAGCTTCAGGACAGGGGGGGACAATGAGCAGTTCTTC.

V and J are TRBV5-6 and TRBJ1-3; 8 nucleotides align to TRBD1. The junction had 12 bases not matched to a gene; V was cut back by 4 bases and J by 0 bases. Germline CDR1 SGHDT, CDR2 YYEEEE. The CDR3 consists of 18 residues. CDR3 in amino acids: CASSRDRFPSISGNTIYF. DNA of the CDR3: TGTGCCAGCAGCAGGGACAGGTTTCCGTCAATCTCTGGAAACACCATATATTTT.

This clone occurred once. The rearrangement joins TRBV10-3 to TRBJ1-1, with 7 bases identical to TRBD1. The CDR3 sequence is 11 residues long. Trimming cost V 10 bases and J 3 bases; bases outside gene matches: 2. The V gene's germline CDR1 is ENHRY and CDR2 SYGVKD. The CDR3 DNA is TGTGCCACCGGGACAGACACTGAAGCTTTCTTT. Protein sequence: CATGTDTEAFF.

This chain joins TRBV27 and TRBJ2-1; weak D call: TRBD1 (6 bases). The CDR3 has 19 amino acids. Germline V CDR1 and CDR2: MNHEY, SMNVEV (reference sequence). Trimming cost V 0 bases and J 0 bases, with 18 bases left between them. In DNA form, the CDR3 reads TGTGCCAGCAGTTTATCGCGTTCGGCCGGGACATACTCCTACAATGAGCAGTTCTTC. This sequence encodes CASSLSRSAGTYSYNEQFF.

The chain joins TRBV9 to TRBJ2-2, with 7 nucleotides matching TRBD1. The CDR3 length is 16 residues. V lost 4 bases and J lost 2; bases outside the gene matches: 8. CDR1 and CDR2 from the germline V gene are SGDLS and YYNGEE. The CDR3 loop is CASSRRGQRNTGELFF. The CDR3 DNA is TGTGCCAGCAGCAGACGGGGACAGAGAAACACCGGGGAGCTGTTTTTT.

The chain carries TRBV4-1 and TRBJ1-2, with TRBD1 matching 8 bases. V lost 6 bases, J lost 3 bases, and 3 bases stayed unmatched. The CDR3 has 13 residues. The germline V gene encodes CDR1 MGHRA and CDR2 YSYEKL. The CDR3 protein is CASRSQGDYGYTF. The CDR3 nucleotides are TGCGCCAGCAGGTCACAGGGGGACTATGGCTACACCTTC.

This clone was seen a single time. V is TRBV6-5 and J is TRBJ1-5; 7 nucleotides line up with TRBD1. Trimming at V came to 5 bases and at J to 3 bases, leaving 4 bases not matched to a gene. Germline CDR1 is MNHEY and CDR2 is SVGAGI. The CDR3 has 14 amino acids. The CDR3 sequence: CASSKQGYNQPQHF. The CDR3 bases are TGTGCCAGCAGTAAACAGGGGTACAATCAGCCCCAGCATTTT.

The chain combines TRBV2 with TRBJ1-5; D is unresolved. Germline-derived CDR1 and CDR2 are SNHLY and FYNNEI. The CDR3 spans 14 residues. V was trimmed by 3 bases and J by 5 bases, leaving 11 bases between them. The CDR3 region is CASSESSGDQPQHF. The DNA for the CDR3 is TGTGCCAGCAGTGAGTCTAGCGGGGATCAGCCCCAGCATTTT.

This clone came up once. The chain uses TRBV6-5 and TRBJ2-1; 9 bases agree with TRBD2. This CDR3 is 16 amino acids long. Germline V gene data show CDR1 as MNHEY and CDR2 as SVGAGI. Trimming at V came to 4 bases and at J to 5 bases, leaving 9 bases not matched to a gene. The CDR3 loop reads CASSSHQTSGNNEQFF. As DNA, the CDR3 is TGTGCCAGCAGTTCCCACCAGACTAGCGGAAACAATGAGCAGTTCTTC.

This clone was seen only a few times. The rearrangement uses TRBV6-1 and TRBJ1-4; D is uncertain. V was pared by 6 bases and J by 3 bases, with 11 bases between. Germline V CDR1 and CDR2: MNHNS, SASEGT. This CDR3 is 14 amino acids long. For the CDR3, the DNA is TGTGCCAGCAGGGAAACCGGGGCTAATGAAAAACTGTTTTTT. This codes for CASRETGANEKLFF.

This clone was seen more than once but under ten times. V is TRBV5-1 and J is TRBJ2-5, with 13 nucleotides matching TRBD2. Germline CDR1 and CDR2: SGHRS and YFSETQ. This CDR3 has 15 amino acids. The junction had 3 bases not matched to a gene; V was cut back by 4 bases and J by 3 bases. The DNA for the CDR3 is TGCGCCAGCAGCCACGGGACTAGCGGGGAAGAGACCCAGTACTTC. Residues: CASSHGTSGEETQYF. The full variable domain, its missing parts supplied by reference TRBV5-1 and TRBJ2-5, is KAGVTQTPRYLIKTRGQQVTLSCSPISGHRSVSWYQQTPGQGLQFLFEYFSETQRNKGNFPGRFSGRQFSNSRSEMNVSTLELGDSALYLCASSHGTSGEETQYFGPGTRLLVL.

The chain couples TRBV7-2 to TRBJ2-1, with D tentatively TRBD2 (6 bases). Germline V gives CDR1 SGHTA, CDR2 FQGNSA. V was cut by 4 bases and J by 8 bases, with 18 bases left in between. The CDR3 has 15 amino acids. In DNA form, the CDR3 reads TGTGCCAGCAGCTATAACGGTAGGGAGGTGCATGAGCAGTTCTTC. Amino acid sequence: CASSYNGREVHEQFF.

The chain has TRBV9 and TRBJ2-1, with 8 bases fitting TRBD2. The CDR3 is 17 amino acids. The germline gives CDR1 SGDLS, CDR2 YYNGEE. J lost 4 bases, V lost 3 bases, and 12 bases had no gene match. This chain's CDR3 is CASSAAGTRLYYNEQFF. CDR3 coding DNA: TGTGCCAGCAGCGCGGCCGGGACTAGGCTTTATTACAATGAGCAGTTCTTC.

V gene TRBV19 combines with J gene TRBJ2-3; perhaps TRBD2 as D (5 bases). Between the trimmed V and J ends, which lost 0 bases and 4 bases, there was a span of 8 bases. Germline-derived CDR1 and CDR2 are LNHDA and SQIVND (reference sequence). This CDR3 spans 14 amino acids. The CDR3 sequence: CASSIDPAADTQYF. CDR3 nucleotide sequence: TGTGCCAGTAGTATAGATCCAGCGGCAGATACGCAGTATTTT.

This chain uses TRBV7-2 with TRBJ2-1, with TRBD2 matching 11 bases. The V segment lost 0 bases and the J segment 6 bases; nucleotides outside the gene matches: 10. The V gene's germline CDR1 is SGHTA and CDR2 FQGNSA. This CDR3 spans 18 amino acids. The DNA of the CDR3 is TGTGCCAGCAGCTTAGCGCTATGGATAGCGGGGGGGGCCAATGAGCAGTTCTTC. It specifies CASSLALWIAGGANEQFF.

CDR3 residues: CASSELRGRETQYF. The CDR3 bases are TGTGCCAGCAGTGAATTAAGGGGGAGAGAGACCCAGTACTTC. The chain is built from TRBV25-1 and TRBJ2-5, with D possibly being TRBD1 (6 bases). Looked up from germline, CDR1 is MGHDK and CDR2 is SYGVNS. This CDR3 spans 14 amino acids. Trimming left V 1 base short and J 4 bases short, with 10 bases between.

This chain joins TRBV4-2 and TRBJ2-3; TRBD2 matches at 9 bases. This CDR3 has 17 residues. V gave up 5 bases and J gave up 6 bases; unmatched junction bases: 15. Germline loops: CDR1 LGHNA, CDR2 YNFKEQ. The CDR3 DNA sequence: TGTGCCAGCAGCTCCGGGGCGGGGGGGCCAGAGTCGGATACGCAGTATTTT. Residues: CASSSGAGGPESDTQYF.

The gene calls are TRBV2 and TRBJ2-3; TRBD2 agrees at 14 bases. J lost 5 bases, V lost 6 bases, and 13 bases had no gene match. The CDR3 sequence is 18 residues long. Germline CDR1 and CDR2: SNHLY and FYNNEI. The CDR3 reads CASSRYSGTSGREDTQYF. DNA for the CDR3: TGTGCCAGCAGCCGATATTCCGGGACTAGCGGGAGAGAAGATACGCAGTATTTT.

The CDR3 protein is CASNRAAFTEAFF. The CDR3 region has the DNA TGTGCCAGTAACAGGGCGGCGTTCACTGAAGCTTTCTTT. V usage is TRBV19 and J usage is TRBJ1-1; the D gene is possibly TRBD1 (6 bases). Per the germline V gene, CDR1 is LNHDA and CDR2 is SQIVND (reference sequence). The CDR3 is 13 amino acids. Trimming cost V 7 bases and J 4 bases, with 13 bases left between them.